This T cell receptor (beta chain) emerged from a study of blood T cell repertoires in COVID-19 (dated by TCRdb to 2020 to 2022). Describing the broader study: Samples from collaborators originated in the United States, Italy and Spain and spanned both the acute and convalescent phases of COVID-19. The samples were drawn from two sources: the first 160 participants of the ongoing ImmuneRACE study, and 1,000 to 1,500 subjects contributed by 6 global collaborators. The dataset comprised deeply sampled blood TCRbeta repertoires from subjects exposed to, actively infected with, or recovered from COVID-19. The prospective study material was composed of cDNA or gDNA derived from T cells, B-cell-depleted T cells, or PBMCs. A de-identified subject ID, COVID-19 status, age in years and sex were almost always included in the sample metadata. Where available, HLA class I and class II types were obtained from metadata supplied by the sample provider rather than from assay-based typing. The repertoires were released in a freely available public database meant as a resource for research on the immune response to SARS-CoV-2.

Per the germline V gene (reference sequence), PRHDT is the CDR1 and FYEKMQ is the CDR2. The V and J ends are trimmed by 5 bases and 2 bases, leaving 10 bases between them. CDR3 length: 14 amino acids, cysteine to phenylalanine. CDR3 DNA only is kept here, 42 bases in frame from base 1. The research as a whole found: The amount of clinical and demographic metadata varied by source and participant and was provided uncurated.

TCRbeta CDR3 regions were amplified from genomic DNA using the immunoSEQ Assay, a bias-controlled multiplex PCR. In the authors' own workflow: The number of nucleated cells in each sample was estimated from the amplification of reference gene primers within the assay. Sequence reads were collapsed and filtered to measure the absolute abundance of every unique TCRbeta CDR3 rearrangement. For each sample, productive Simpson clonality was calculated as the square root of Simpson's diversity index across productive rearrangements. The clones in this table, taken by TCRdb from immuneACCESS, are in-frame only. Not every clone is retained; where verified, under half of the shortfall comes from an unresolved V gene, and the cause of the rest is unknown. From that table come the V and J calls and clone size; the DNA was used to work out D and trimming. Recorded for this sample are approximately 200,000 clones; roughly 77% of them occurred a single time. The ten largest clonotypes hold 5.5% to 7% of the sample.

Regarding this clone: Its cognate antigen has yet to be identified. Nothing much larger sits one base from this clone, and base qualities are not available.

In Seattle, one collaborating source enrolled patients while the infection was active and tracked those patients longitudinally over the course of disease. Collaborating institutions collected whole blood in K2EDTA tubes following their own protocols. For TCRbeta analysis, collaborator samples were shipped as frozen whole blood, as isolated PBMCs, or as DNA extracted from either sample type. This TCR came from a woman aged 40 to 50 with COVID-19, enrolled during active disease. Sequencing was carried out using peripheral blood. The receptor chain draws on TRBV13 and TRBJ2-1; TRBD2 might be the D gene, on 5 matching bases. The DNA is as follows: TGTGCCAGCAGCCTTGCCGGGACCTACAATGAGCAGTTCTTC. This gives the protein CASSLAGTYNEQFF.